The source of this TCR beta chain is a study of OX40 agonist ivuxolimab in advanced cancers. As for the study in general: The drug used for patients, ivuxolimab, was an agonistic anti-OX40 (CD134) antibody. Three partial responders included one hepatocellular carcinoma patient and two cutaneous melanoma patients.

Only one count was recorded for this clone. Germline V gene lookup returns CDR1 MDHEN and CDR2 SYDVKM. CDR3 length: 12 amino acids. TCRdb's copy holds only in-frame clones and misses some; the assay was immunoSEQ multiplex PCR. The sample includes tens of thousands of clones, 85% to 95% seen only once; the top ten take 4% to 5%. V gene TRBV28 combines with J gene TRBJ2-5; no clear D. The DNA end favors TRBJ2-7, so the J call may be wrong. This TCR derives from an adult with an advanced solid tumor such as melanoma, head and neck, liver or kidney cancer. The sequencing here drew on CD4+ or CD8+ T cells sorted from blood, taken in a trial of the OX40 agonist ivuxolimab. The CDR3 DNA is TGTGCCAGCAGTTTATTAGGCTACGAGCAGTACTTC. This encodes CASSLLGYEQYF.